One and the same sample provided the 16 T cell receptor beta chains below, sequenced in a study of T cells expressing NK-cell markers. TCRdb derives one entry per CDR3 protein from the 5' RACE reads, leaving out DNA. The table for this sample gives approximately 550,000 distinct CDR3 sequences. The sequencing input was blood T cells: a sorted CD56 or NKG2C T cell subset, CD4+ or CD8+ T cells, or bulk PBMC T cells (not recorded which). Receptor source: a man aged 18 to 30 in good health.

The chain employs TRBV24-1 and TRBJ2-5. Germline V gene sequence: CDR1 KGHDR, CDR2 SFDVKD. The CDR3 sequence is 12 residues long. Here the CDR3 reads CATSASTETQYF.

This sequence joins TRBV11-2 and TRBJ2-5. Germline values: CDR1 SGHAT, CDR2 FQNNGV. The CDR3 totals 14 residues. CDR3 in amino acids: CASSHDRDPETQYF.

This chain connects TRBV12-3 or TRBV12-4 to TRBJ2-5; the D call from TCRdb, TRBD1, cannot be confirmed without DNA. CDR3 length: 15 residues. CDR3 protein: CASSPTRGRSETQYF.

The gene calls are TRBV2 and TRBJ1-2. From germline, CDR1 is SNHLY and CDR2 FYNNEI. The CDR3 loop spans 14 amino acids. The CDR3 here is CASSDGHGRYGYTF.

The rearrangement links TRBV27 to TRBJ1-4; TCRdb names TRBD1, which stays unverified in the absence of DNA. CDR1 and CDR2 from the germline V gene are MNHEY and SMNVEV (reference sequence). This CDR3 spans 17 amino acids. The CDR3 reads CAADEGAYRDRDEKLFF.

The chain has TRBV27 and TRBJ1-5; the D gene TCRdb calls, TRBD1, cannot be checked with no DNA. CDR1 and CDR2 (germline): MNHEY, SMNVEV (reference sequence). CDR3 size: 15 residues. CDR3 protein: CASSSGGLKNQPQHF.

The chain has TRBV7-2 and TRBJ2-5. Germline lookup yields CDR1 SGHTA and CDR2 FQGNSA. This CDR3 contains 11 residues. CDR3 sequence: CASSYVGTQYF.

V gene TRBV5-6 combines with J gene TRBJ2-3; TCRdb outputs TRBD2, but without DNA this stays unchecked. The CDR3 totals 15 residues. CDR1 is SGHDT, CDR2 YYEEEE, per germline. This chain's CDR3 is CASSTGTFATDTQYF.

The rearrangement links TRBV6-2 or TRBV6-3 to TRBJ2-1. In germline, CDR1 is MNHEY, CDR2 SVGEGT. The CDR3 loop spans 13 amino acids. The CDR3 spells CASSYRLPGRKFF.

The genes are TRBV9 and TRBJ2-5; the TCRdb D gene call, TRBD1, has no DNA to confirm it. Germline CDR1 is SGDLS and CDR2 is YYNGEE. This CDR3 comprises 15 residues. CDR3 sequence: CASSETTGGLETQYF.

The J gene is TRBJ2-1, the V gene TRBV12-3 or TRBV12-4; TCRdb's D call, TRBD2, is unchecked because there is no DNA. The CDR3 runs 14 residues. CDR3 region: CACASKREVNEQFF.

The V and J genes are TRBV3-1 and TRBJ2-1. In germline, CDR1 is LGHDT, CDR2 YNNKEL (reference sequence). The CDR3 length is 15 residues. The CDR3: CASSQEPLLTNEQFF.

The chain combines TRBV11-2 with TRBJ2-1; there is no DNA to check the TCRdb D call of TRBD1. This CDR3 is 16 amino acids long. CDR1 is SGHAT, CDR2 FQNNGV, per germline. CDR3 in amino acids: CASSRHRGLTYNEQFF.

The chain carries TRBV29-1 and TRBJ2-3; the D call of TRBD1 rests on TCRdb alone, since no DNA is present to check it. The CDR3 loop spans 14 amino acids. Looked up from germline, CDR1 is SQVTM and CDR2 is ANQGSEA. CDR3 protein: CSVADRLWTDTQYF.

CDR3 protein: CASSPETSGKDFEQYF. V gene TRBV27 combines with J gene TRBJ2-7; the D call of TRBD2 rests on TCRdb alone, since no DNA is present to check it. Germline-derived CDR1 and CDR2 are MNHEY and SMNVEV (reference sequence). This CDR3 has 16 amino acids.

J is TRBJ2-1 and V is TRBV11-3; TCRdb outputs TRBD2, but without DNA this stays unchecked. This CDR3 spans 15 amino acids. Germline CDR1 SGHNT, CDR2 YENEEA. The CDR3 loop is CASSGGLPTYNEQFF.